This T cell receptor (beta chain) was profiled in a study of shared clonotypes between healthy human individuals. Findings of the study overall: Generally, naive subsets came out with larger estimated richness than memory subsets.

This clone was detected many times. Its antigen is as yet unknown. Clones were sequenced by immunoSEQ multiplex PCR, and TCRdb holds only the in-frame ones, with some missing. This sample yields 650,000 to 700,000 clones, of which roughly 91% are seen a single time; 34% belongs to the top ten. V shed 7 bases, J shed 1 base, and the junction held 16 bases outside the gene matches. The CDR3 length is 18 residues. Germline V gene lookup returns CDR1 LNHDA and CDR2 SQIVND (reference sequence). The rearrangement links TRBV19 to TRBJ1-5; TRBD1 aligns across 7 bases. The specimen was memory CD8+ T cells from PBMCs. Noted subset: CD45RO+ cells pooled with CCR7-negative TemRA cells. The clonotype was recovered from a man between 18 and 29 years old in good health. Some clones in this sample may be carry-over from other donors' samples. CDR3 amino acids: CASTQMGPRGPSNQPQHF. In nucleotides, the CDR3 is TGTGCCAGTACCCAAATGGGGCCTAGGGGGCCCAGCAATCAGCCCCAGCATTTT. Based on the CDR3 plus reference TRBV19 and TRBJ1-5, the full variable domain is DGGITQSPKYLFRKEGQNVTLSCEQNLNHDAMYWYRQDPGQGLRLIYYSQIVNDFQKGDIAEGYSVSREKKESFPLTVTSAQKNPTAFYLCASTQMGPRGPSNQPQHFGDGTRLSIL.